These 11 T cell receptor beta chains were sequenced from one sample in a study of cytomegalovirus exposure and HLA in healthy donors. Vbeta (60) and Jbeta (13) primers were used in the PCR. Assay used: immunoSEQ multiplex PCR; TCRdb lists only in-frame clones, some missing. This table has roughly 180,000 clones, less than 85% appearing once. Specimen: PBMCs. Receptors originate from a girl aged 5 to 17 in good health and CMV-seropositive.

This sequence joins TRBV7-6 and TRBJ2-1; D perhaps matches TRBD2 (6 bases). The CDR3 is 16 amino acids. Germline CDR1 and CDR2: SGHVS and FNYEAQ. Deletions cut 1 base from V and 4 bases from J, with 14 bases between. The CDR3 region has the DNA TGTGCCAGCAGCTTAGATTGGAGGGTGCCTTACAATGAGCAGTTCTTC. Its protein product is CASSLDWRVPYNEQFF.

The chain is built from TRBV6-5 and TRBJ1-4; no clear D. Germline V gene data show CDR1 as MNHEY and CDR2 as SVGAGI. Between the trimmed V and J ends, which lost 1 base and 8 bases, there was a span of 11 bases. The CDR3 covers 14 residues. The CDR3 DNA sequence: TGTGCCAGCAGTTACTATTCGCGAGGAGAAAAACTGTTTTTT. Translation gives CASSYYSRGEKLFF.

The chain has TRBV5-6 and TRBJ1-2; D remains ambiguous. Germline CDR1 reads SGHDT; CDR2 reads YYEEEE. Trimming removed 1 base at V and 5 bases at J, with 15 bases between. The CDR3 is made up of 15 amino acids. CDR3 sequence: CASSLRAGGMYGYTF. In DNA, the CDR3 is TGTGCCAGCAGCTTGAGGGCAGGCGGGATGTATGGCTACACCTTC.

V gene TRBV5-6 combines with J gene TRBJ1-5; 9 bases line up with TRBD1. CDR3 length equals 16 residues. V was clipped by 4 bases and J by 7 bases; unmatched bases: 12. Germline lookup yields CDR1 SGHDT and CDR2 YYEEEE. The CDR3 region is CASSIAGQGPIQPQHF. The CDR3 bases are TGTGCCAGCAGCATCGCCGGACAGGGGCCTATCCAGCCCCAGCATTTT.

The chain has TRBV30 and TRBJ2-4; the D gene is possibly TRBD2 (6 bases). This CDR3 is built from 14 residues. Germline V CDR1 and CDR2: GTSNPN, SVGIG (reference sequence). The ends were cut back, 0 bases at V and 8 bases at J, with 14 bases in the middle. CDR3 amino acids: CAWSVGVEGDIQYF. The CDR3 coding sequence is TGTGCCTGGAGTGTAGGGGTGGAGGGAGACATTCAGTACTTC.

This chain joins TRBV19 and TRBJ1-5; D is unclear. Trimming took 1 base from V and 0 from J, leaving 10 bases between them. CDR1 is LNHDA, CDR2 SQIVND, per germline (reference sequence). This CDR3 has 16 residues. CDR3 nucleotide sequence: TGTGCCAGTAGTATAGGTCAACTCTTTAGCAATCAGCCCCAGCATTTT. Translation gives CASSIGQLFSNQPQHF.

The V and J genes are TRBV19 and TRBJ1-1, with TRBD1 matching 10 bases. The CDR3 totals 16 residues. V trimming: 5 bases; J trimming: 1 base; junction bases outside the gene matches: 7. Germline assignment: CDR1 LNHDA and CDR2 SQIVND (reference sequence). The DNA of the CDR3 is TGTGCCAGTAGTCCTAGACAGGGGGCTAGGAACACTGAAGCTTTCTTT. Translating gives CASSPRQGARNTEAFF.

This clone was seen more than once but under ten times. The CDR3 reads CASSQGDRVITEAFF. The CDR3 region has the DNA TGCGCCAGCAGCCAAGGGGACAGGGTAATCACTGAAGCTTTCTTT. This chain connects TRBV4-1 to TRBJ1-1; 9 bases line up with TRBD1. V lost 1 base to trimming and J lost 4 bases; unmatched junction nucleotides: 4. The V gene's germline CDR1 is MGHRA and CDR2 YSYEKL. The CDR3 contains 15 residues.

The chain is built from TRBV5-4 and TRBJ2-1, with D possibly TRBD2 on 7 matching bases. Germline values: CDR1 SGHNT, CDR2 YYREEE (reference sequence). V shed 2 bases and J shed 2 bases, with 11 bases lying between them. The CDR3 consists of 15 residues. The CDR3 coding sequence is TGTGCCAGCAGCTTTAGGGGGGGCCCCTACAATGAGCAGTTCTTC. Amino acids: CASSFRGGPYNEQFF.

The genes are TRBV6-6 and TRBJ1-5; 7 nucleotides match TRBD1. J was trimmed by 6 bases and V by 6 bases; bases with no gene match: 8. The CDR3 runs to 14 residues. In germline, CDR1 is MNHNY, CDR2 SVGAGI (reference sequence). CDR3 nucleotide sequence: TGTGCCAGCAGGGGGTACAGGGGTTCTCAGCCCCAGCATTTT. This codes for CASRGYRGSQPQHF.

V gene TRBV7-8 combines with J gene TRBJ2-7; 11 bases align to TRBD1. The CDR3 extends over 17 amino acids. Germline CDR1 SGHVS, CDR2 FQNEAQ. Trimming at V came to 4 bases and at J to 5 bases, leaving 13 bases not matched to a gene. The DNA of the CDR3 is TGTGCCAGCAGCTCGTACGGTAGGGACAGGGGGTCTGACGAGCAGTACTTC. Encoded protein: CASSSYGRDRGSDEQYF.